This is a list of T cell receptor beta chains from one sample in a study of early T cells in non-severe SARS-CoV-2 infection. TCRdb re-called the 5' RACE reads with MiXCR, one entry per CDR3 protein. Of 55,000 to 65,000 distinct CDR3 sequences listed, 10% to 15% are singletons. The input for sequencing was whole blood, taken at baseline. The source is an adult who was a healthcare worker with PCR-confirmed SARS-CoV-2 infection or an uninfected control (not recorded which). Each CDR3 is given with its conserved first and last residue. A D gene is named only where the DNA matches it firmly. Clone size is given for some rows only: seen once, a few or many times, or a class if the clone is expanded.

TRBV28	TRBD1	TRBJ1-5	many	TGTGCCAGCAGTTGGGACAGGGAGCGCAATCAGCCCCAGCATTTT	CASSWDRERNQPQHF
TRBV4-1	-	TRBJ2-3	few	TGCGCCAGCAGCCCCCGAGTAGGGGCAGATACGCAGTATTTT	CASSPRVGADTQYF
TRBV20-1	TRBD1	TRBJ2-3	many	TGCAGTGCTACGGCGGGGACAGGGGGCAAAGATACGCAGTATTTT	CSATAGTGGKDTQYF
TRBV25-1	TRBD2	TRBJ2-7	many	TGTGCCAGCAGTCCCCCTAGCGGGAGGCATTACGAGCAGTACTTC	CASSPPSGRHYEQYF
TRBV28	-	TRBJ1-1	few	TGTGCCAGCAGTCCTCGACACCTTACCCACACTGAAGCTTTCTTT	CASSPRHLTHTEAFF
TRBV2	TRBD1	TRBJ1-3	-	TGTGCCAGCAGTGCGGGACAGGGGGTTGCTGGAAACACCATATATTTT	CASSAGQGVAGNTIYF
TRBV7-9	TRBD2	TRBJ2-1	-	TGTGCCAGCAGCTTAGGGTCTCGGACTAGCGGCTACAATGAGCAGTTCTTC	CASSLGSRTSGYNEQFF
TRBV5-1	TRBD1	TRBJ1-1	many	TGCGCCAGCGGAGAAGGGACAGAGGGCACTGAAGCTTTCTTT	CASGEGTEGTEAFF
TRBV7-9	TRBD1	TRBJ2-7	few	TGTGCCAGCAACCCTCCGGGACAGGGTTACGAGCAGTACTTC	CASNPPGQGYEQYF
TRBV4-3	-	TRBJ2-7	many	TGCGCCAGCAGCCAAGGGAGGACAGCGACCTACGAGCAGTACTTC	CASSQGRTATYEQYF
TRBV29-1	TRBD2	TRBJ2-2	-	TGCAGCGCTAGACTAGCCCTGAACACCGGGGAGCTGTTTTTT	CSARLALNTGELFF
TRBV29-1	-	TRBJ2-7	few	TGCAGCGTTAAAAAAGACAGGAGCTCCTACGAGCAGTACTTC	CSVKKDRSSYEQYF
TRBV6-5	TRBD2	TRBJ2-7	-	TGTGCCAGCAGTCCTACTAGCGGGGGTCCCTACGAGCAGTACTTC	CASSPTSGGPYEQYF
TRBV4-2	-	TRBJ2-7	few	TGTGCCAGCAGCACCTACAAGGGGGACTACGAGCAGTACTTC	CASSTYKGDYEQYF
TRBV9	TRBD2	TRBJ2-3	few	TGTGCCAGCAGCGCTAGCGGGAGTTGGACAGATACGCAGTATTTT	CASSASGSWTDTQYF
TRBV12-3/TRBV12-4	-	TRBJ2-1	few	TGTGCCAGCAGCGGGACCTACAATGAGCAGTTCTTC	CASSGTYNEQFF
TRBV2	-	TRBJ1-4	few	TGTGCCAGCAGTGAATTTATTGCAACTAATGAAAAACTGTTTTTT	CASSEFIATNEKLFF
TRBV12-3/TRBV12-4	TRBD1	TRBJ1-6	few	TGTGCCAGCAGTCCCCCTGGGACAGGAAGACTTCCCCTCCACTTT	CASSPPGTGRLPLHF
TRBV24-1	-	TRBJ2-2	-	TGTGCCACCAGTGACAACAGGGTTCCAACCGGGGAGCTGTTTTTT	CATSDNRVPTGELFF
TRBV5-6	TRBD1	TRBJ1-4	-	TGTGCCAGCAGGACAACAGGGGTCGCTGAAAAACTGTTTTTT	CASRTTGVAEKLFF
TRBV18	-	TRBJ2-1	-	TGTGCCAGCTCACCTACCGGAGACTACAATGAGCAGTTCTTC	CASSPTGDYNEQFF
TRBV5-4	TRBD1	TRBJ2-7	-	TGTGCCAGCAGCGACCGGGACAGCACCTACGAGCAGTACTTC	CASSDRDSTYEQYF
TRBV25-1	-	TRBJ2-1	-	TGTGCCAGCAAGACGGCTGCCTACAATGAGCAGTTCTTC	CASKTAAYNEQFF
TRBV27	-	TRBJ1-1	-	TGTGCCAGCAGTTCCCCCCCACGGACCGGCCCTGAAGCTTTCTTT	CASSSPPRTGPEAFF
TRBV6-1	-	TRBJ2-1	few	TGTGCCAGCAGTGTGGACTCCTACAATGAGCAGTTCTTC	CASSVDSYNEQFF
TRBV27	-	TRBJ2-2	-	TGTGCCAGCAGTTCATCCCTTTCCGGGGAGCTGTTTTTT	CASSSSLSGELFF
TRBV5-1	-	TRBJ1-2	-	TGCGCCAGCAGTGATAAACTGGACTATGGCTACACCTTC	CASSDKLDYGYTF
TRBV4-2	TRBD1	TRBJ2-3	many	TGTGCCAGCAGCCAAGATACAGGGGGCTCGGGGACAGATACGCAGTATTTT	CASSQDTGGSGTDTQYF
TRBV7-6	-	TRBJ2-1	-	TGTGCCAGCAGCTCCTTCGGACGAGGGGGAAAATGGAATGAGCAGTTCTTC	CASSSFGRGGKWNEQFF
TRBV7-6	-	TRBJ2-7	many	TGTGCCAGCAGCTTGGAACAGGACTACGAGCAGTACTTC	CASSLEQDYEQYF
TRBV25-1	-	TRBJ1-6	few	TGTGCCAGCAGTGGCAACCTAAAATCACCCCTCCACTTT	CASSGNLKSPLHF
TRBV5-5	-	TRBJ1-2	-	TGTGCCAGCAGCTCGACCGGGACCGGGGCTGTAAATGGCTACACCTTC	CASSSTGTGAVNGYTF
TRBV19	-	TRBJ2-2	-	TGTGCCAGTAGACTCGGGCGAGGGACCGGGGAGCTGTTTTTT	CASRLGRGTGELFF
TRBV5-6	TRBD2	TRBJ2-1	-	TGTGCCAGCAGCTGGGGACTAGCGGACCACAATGAGCAGTTCTTC	CASSWGLADHNEQFF
TRBV20-1	-	TRBJ2-1	-	TGCAGTGCTAGCAGGCGGGGAGGTAGGGAGCAGTTCTTC	CSASRRGGREQFF
TRBV5-4	TRBD2	TRBJ2-3	-	TGTGCCAGCAGCTTGTCTAGCGGGAGGGACGCAGATACGCAGTATTTT	CASSLSSGRDADTQYF
TRBV7-9	-	TRBJ1-1	-	TGTGCCAGCAGTCGTGAGATCGCGGTCACTGAAGCTTTCTTT	CASSREIAVTEAFF
TRBV7-9	TRBD2	TRBJ2-7	-	TGTGCCAGCAGCAAAGCGGGAGGGCCGTACGAGCAGTACTTC	CASSKAGGPYEQYF
TRBV5-1	-	TRBJ2-2	-	TGCGCCAGCAGCAATGACCGGAACACCGGGGAGCTGTTTTTT	CASSNDRNTGELFF
TRBV20-1	TRBD2	TRBJ2-1	-	TGCAGTCCCTTAGCGGGTATTAGCTCCTACAATGAGCAGTTCTTC	CSPLAGISSYNEQFF
TRBV19	-	TRBJ2-3	few	TGTGCCAGTAGTATAGCGGCGGATACAGATACGCAGTATTTT	CASSIAADTDTQYF
TRBV20-1	-	TRBJ2-3	few	TGCAGTGCTAGAGAAAGGCAGTGGGGCACAGATACGCAGTATTTT	CSARERQWGTDTQYF
TRBV14	TRBD2	TRBJ2-3	-	TGTGCCAGCAGCCAAGACCCTAGCGGTACAGATACGCAGTATTTT	CASSQDPSGTDTQYF
TRBV6-4	-	TRBJ2-7	-	TGTGCCAGCAGTGACCTTCCCGCGGCAGGGATGAACTTC	CASSDLPAAGMNF
TRBV20-1	-	TRBJ2-1	many	TGCAGTACCCCCAGGGATGATAATGAGCAGTTCTTC	CSTPRDDNEQFF
TRBV6-1	-	TRBJ1-6	few	TGTGCCAGCACGGCAGGGCCCTATAATTCACCCCTCCACTTT	CASTAGPYNSPLHF
TRBV9	TRBD1	TRBJ2-3	few	TGTGCCAGCAGCGTAGGAGGCGGGACAGGGGGAGATACGCAGTATTTT	CASSVGGGTGGDTQYF
TRBV14	TRBD1	TRBJ1-1	-	TGTGCCAGCAGCACGACAGGGGGCACTGAAGCTTTCTTT	CASSTTGGTEAFF
TRBV7-8	TRBD2	TRBJ2-3	-	TGTGCCAGCAGCTTAGCCCCCGGGACTAGCGGGAGGAGTACGCAGTATTTT	CASSLAPGTSGRSTQYF
TRBV10-2	TRBD1	TRBJ2-1	many	TGCGCCAGCACCGAAACGACAGGGTCCTTTGGGGATGAGCAGTTCTTC	CASTETTGSFGDEQFF